This TCR beta chain was observed in a study of early T cells in non-severe SARS-CoV-2 infection. Turning to the study itself: Sequencing of bulk RNA from unsorted whole blood was done, without chain pairing.

CDR1 and CDR2 (germline): SGDLS, YYNGEE. The CDR3 sequence is 17 residues long. This clonotype was recorded once. Being one base from a much bigger clone, this may be a read error. TCRdb ran MiXCR on the 5' RACE reads and lists one entry per CDR3 protein. The sample lists 100,000 to 150,000 distinct CDR3 sequences; 15% were seen once. This chain connects TRBV9 to TRBJ1-4; possible D gene TRBD1, 5 bases. Material: whole blood. The clonotype was recovered from an adult who was a healthcare worker with PCR-confirmed SARS-CoV-2 infection or an uninfected control (not recorded which). The CDR3 DNA reads TGTGCCAACAGCAAGGGACGTCCCCCGAGGACTAATGAAAAACTGTTTTTT. Its protein is CANSKGRPPRTNEKLFF.